Shown below are 15 T cell receptor beta chains from a single sample sequenced in a study of shared clonotypes between healthy human individuals (dated by TCRdb to 2020 to 2022). The receptor library was made with the immunoSEQ multiplex PCR assay. Entries here come from immuneACCESS through TCRdb and include only in-frame sequences with V and J called. Some clones fail to appear in such tables; in the studies checked, an unresolved V gene covers under half of the shortfall, and the cause of the remainder is unknown. This sample lists around 530,000 clones; roughly four fifths were detected once. Around 12% of the sample comes from the top ten. Source material: PBMCs. These receptors all come from a woman in her 40s in good health. Some clones in this sample may be carry-over from other donors' samples.

This clone was detected a few times. The rearrangement uses TRBV28 and TRBJ1-2, with D uncertain. Trimming took off 11 bases at V and 2 bases at J, with 15 bases between the two ends. This CDR3 has 13 amino acids. Germline V lookup: CDR1 MDHEN, CDR2 SYDVKM. The CDR3, as DNA: TGTGCCGTACCCCTTGCCCTCAACTATGGCTACACCTTC. Its protein is CAVPLALNYGYTF.

The sample holds one count of this clone. In DNA, the CDR3 is TGTGCCAGCAGCCCAAACAGGGAAGAGCAGTTCTTC. Its protein product is CASSPNREEQFF. The chain joins TRBV6-6 to TRBJ2-1; D is possibly TRBD1 (6 bases). Germline V gene lookup returns CDR1 MNHNY and CDR2 SVGAGI (reference sequence). V lost 6 bases and J lost 10, with 13 bases in between. The CDR3 is made up of 12 amino acids.

This chain connects TRBV4-3 to TRBJ1-4; 9 positions match TRBD1. Trimming removed 1 base from V and 5 bases from J; junction bases left unmatched: 2. Germline values: CDR1 LGHNA, CDR2 YSLEER. The CDR3 has 15 residues. The CDR3 nucleotides read TGCGCCAGCAGCCAAGTAGGGACAGGGAATGAAAAACTGTTTTTT. Its translation is CASSQVGTGNEKLFF.

Only one count was recorded for this clone. The CDR3 region is CASSGPGGNTEAFF. CDR3 in DNA: TGTGCCAGCAGTGGGCCGGGGGGAAACACTGAAGCTTTCTTT. The chain joins TRBV28 to TRBJ1-1, with D possibly being TRBD1 (5 bases). The length of the CDR3 is 14 residues. The germline CDR1 and CDR2 sequences are MDHEN and SYDVKM. The V end was cut by 5 bases, the J end by 2 bases, with 12 bases between.

V gene TRBV5-1 combines with J gene TRBJ2-7, with TRBD1 matching over 8 bases. The CDR3 sequence is 15 residues long. Germline V lookup: CDR1 SGHRS, CDR2 YFSETQ. V gave up 1 base and J gave up 0 bases; unmatched junction bases: 3. CDR3 sequence: CASSLLQGASYEQYF. In DNA form, the CDR3 reads TGCGCCAGCAGCTTGCTGCAGGGGGCCTCCTACGAGCAGTACTTC.

The J gene is TRBJ2-5, the V gene TRBV19; 7 nucleotides align to TRBD2. The CDR3 contains 12 residues. Germline V gene data show CDR1 as LNHDA and CDR2 as SQIVND (reference sequence). V shed 5 bases and J 4 bases; nucleotides not matched to a gene: 1. The CDR3 region has the DNA TGTGCCAGTAGTCCTAGCGGAGAGACCCAGTACTTC. It specifies CASSPSGETQYF.

V gene TRBV6-5 combines with J gene TRBJ1-1, with no clear D. CDR1 MNHEY and CDR2 SVGAGI come from the germline V gene. V lost 2 bases, J lost 1 base, and 8 bases lay in between. The CDR3 runs to 14 residues. In DNA, the CDR3 is TGTGCCAGCAGTTACGGTCCAGGGAACACTGAAGCTTTCTTT. Encoded protein: CASSYGPGNTEAFF.

As for this clone: A far larger clone lies a single base away; this is likely a read error. The chain links TRBV29-1 to TRBJ2-2; 10 bases fit TRBD2. Germline CDR1 is SQVTM and CDR2 is ANQGSEA. The CDR3 sequence is 16 residues long. The CDR3 coding sequence is TGCGGCGTTGGGGCTAGCGGGAGCCTCTTGTCCGGGGAGCTGTTTTTT. It encodes CGVGASGSLLSGELFF.

As for this clone: In the same sample, other DNA sequences code for this CDR3. This chain connects TRBV9 to TRBJ1-5; no firm D call. Germline assignment: CDR1 SGDLS and CDR2 YYNGEE. There are 13 residues in the CDR3. Trimming cost V 5 bases and J 5 bases, with 11 bases left between them. CDR3 sequence: CASSLRTDQPQHF. The CDR3 bases are TGTGCCAGCAGTCTTCGGACGGATCAGCCCCAGCATTTT.

The V call is TRBV6-5, the J call TRBJ2-1, with a possible D match to TRBD1 (5 bases). V lost 7 bases and J lost 7, with 17 bases in between. This CDR3 contains 14 residues. CDR1 MNHEY and CDR2 SVGAGI come from the germline V gene. The CDR3 here is CASTRAGSDNEQFF. The DNA for the CDR3 is TGTGCCAGCACCAGGGCAGGCTCGGATAATGAGCAGTTCTTC.

This chain links TRBV5-1 with TRBJ2-3; 8 nucleotides align to TRBD2. The CDR3 is made up of 15 amino acids. Trimming removed 3 bases from V and 1 base from J; junction bases left unmatched: 4. The germline V gene encodes CDR1 SGHRS and CDR2 YFSETQ. CDR3 sequence (DNA): TGCGCCAGCAGCTCCACTAGCGGAGGCACAGATACGCAGTATTTT. This encodes CASSSTSGGTDTQYF.

V and J are TRBV30 and TRBJ2-7, with TRBD1 matching over 8 bases. The CDR3 runs 13 residues. J gave up 3 bases and V 2 bases, and 3 bases lay outside the gene matches. The V gene's germline CDR1 is GTSNPN and CDR2 SVGIG (reference sequence). This CDR3 is CAWSLRGLYEQYF. For the CDR3, the DNA is TGTGCCTGGAGTCTCAGGGGGCTCTACGAGCAGTACTTC.

The CDR3 region has the DNA TGTGCCAGCAAATATGATTCCGGGACAGGGGCCTACGAGCAGTACTTC. It translates to CASKYDSGTGAYEQYF. This sequence joins TRBV28 and TRBJ2-7; 10 bases agree with TRBD1. Germline V gene lookup returns CDR1 MDHEN and CDR2 SYDVKM. The ends lost 7 bases at V and 2 bases at J; junction bases unmatched: 11. The CDR3 runs 16 residues. The variable domain in full, completed from reference TRBV28 and TRBJ2-7, reads DVKVTQSSRYLVKRTGEKVFLECVQDMDHENMFWYRQDPGLGLRLIYFSYDVKMKEKGDIPEGYSVSREKKERFSLILESASTNQTSMYLCASKYDSGTGAYEQYFGPGTRLTVT.

The V and J genes are TRBV28 and TRBJ1-1; D gene ambiguous. The CDR3 covers 11 residues. The V end was cut by 9 bases, the J end by 0 bases, with 5 bases between. Germline V lookup: CDR1 MDHEN, CDR2 SYDVKM. CDR3 amino acids: CARQVNTEAFF. The CDR3 DNA is TGTGCCAGACAAGTGAACACTGAAGCTTTCTTT. The complete variable domain, with remaining parts taken from reference TRBV28 and TRBJ1-1, reads DVKVTQSSRYLVKRTGEKVFLECVQDMDHENMFWYRQDPGLGLRLIYFSYDVKMKEKGDIPEGYSVSREKKERFSLILESASTNQTSMYLCARQVNTEAFFGQGTRLTVV.

The table lists this clone with a count of one. At the DNA level, this CDR3 is encoded by other sequences in the same sample as well. The rearrangement uses TRBV5-1 and TRBJ2-7, with no clear D. With 0 bases removed from V and 4 bases from J, the gap between germline ends came to 11 bases. Germline values: CDR1 SGHRS, CDR2 YFSETQ. CDR3 length: 14 residues. CDR3: CASSLVGGRYEQYF. The CDR3 DNA sequence: TGCGCCAGCAGCTTGGTAGGTGGGCGGTACGAGCAGTACTTC.